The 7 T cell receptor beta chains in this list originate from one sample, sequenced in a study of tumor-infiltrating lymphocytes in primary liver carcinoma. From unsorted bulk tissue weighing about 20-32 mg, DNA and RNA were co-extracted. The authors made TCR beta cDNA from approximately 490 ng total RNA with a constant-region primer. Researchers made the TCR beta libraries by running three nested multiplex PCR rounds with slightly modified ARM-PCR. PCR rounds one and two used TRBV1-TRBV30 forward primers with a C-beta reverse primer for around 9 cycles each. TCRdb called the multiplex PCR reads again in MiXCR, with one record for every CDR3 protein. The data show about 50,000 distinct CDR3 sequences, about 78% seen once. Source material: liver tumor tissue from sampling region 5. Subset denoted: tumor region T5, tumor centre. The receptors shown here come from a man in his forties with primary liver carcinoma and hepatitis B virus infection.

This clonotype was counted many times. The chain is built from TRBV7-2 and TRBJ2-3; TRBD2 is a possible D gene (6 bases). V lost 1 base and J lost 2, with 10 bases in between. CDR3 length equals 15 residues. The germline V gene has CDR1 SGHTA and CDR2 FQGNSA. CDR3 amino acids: CASSLEGGYTDTQYF. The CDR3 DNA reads TGTGCCAGCAGCTTAGAGGGAGGATACACAGATACGCAGTATTTT.

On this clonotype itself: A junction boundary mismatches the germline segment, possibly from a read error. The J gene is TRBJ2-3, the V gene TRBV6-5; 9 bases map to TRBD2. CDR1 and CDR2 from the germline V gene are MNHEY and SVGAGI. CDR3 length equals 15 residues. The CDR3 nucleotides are TGTGGCAGCAGTCTCTCGGCGGGAGGGTCGGATACGCAGTATTTT. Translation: CGSSLSAGGSDTQYF.

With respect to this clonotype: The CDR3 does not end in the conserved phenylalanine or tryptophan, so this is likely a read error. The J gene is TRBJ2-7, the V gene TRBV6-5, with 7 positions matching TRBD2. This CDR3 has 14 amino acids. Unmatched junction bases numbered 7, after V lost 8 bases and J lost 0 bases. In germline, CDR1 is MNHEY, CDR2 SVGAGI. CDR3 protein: CASPAAGLSYEQYL. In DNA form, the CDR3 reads TGTGCCAGCCCCGCAGCGGGACTCTCCTACGAGCAGTACCTC.

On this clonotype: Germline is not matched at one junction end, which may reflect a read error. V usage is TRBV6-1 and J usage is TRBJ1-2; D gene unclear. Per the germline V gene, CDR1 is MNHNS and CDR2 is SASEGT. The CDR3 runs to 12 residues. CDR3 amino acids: CASSAPLYDDTF. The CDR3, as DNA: TGTGCCAGCAGTGCCCCCCTATATGACGACACTTTC.

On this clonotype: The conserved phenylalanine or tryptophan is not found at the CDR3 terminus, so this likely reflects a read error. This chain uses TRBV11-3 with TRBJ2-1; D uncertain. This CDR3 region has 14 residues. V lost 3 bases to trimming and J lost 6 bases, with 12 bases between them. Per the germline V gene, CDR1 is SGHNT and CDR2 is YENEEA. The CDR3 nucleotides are TGTGCCAGCAGCTTCGCCGGCCCCTGCAATGAGCAGTTCTCT. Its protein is CASSFAGPCNEQFS.

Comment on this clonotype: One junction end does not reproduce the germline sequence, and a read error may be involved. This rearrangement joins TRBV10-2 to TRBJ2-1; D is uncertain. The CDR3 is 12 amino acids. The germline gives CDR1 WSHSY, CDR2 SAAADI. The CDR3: CASSKANNKQFF. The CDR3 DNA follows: TGCGCCAGCAGCAAGGCAAACAATAAGCAGTTCTTC.

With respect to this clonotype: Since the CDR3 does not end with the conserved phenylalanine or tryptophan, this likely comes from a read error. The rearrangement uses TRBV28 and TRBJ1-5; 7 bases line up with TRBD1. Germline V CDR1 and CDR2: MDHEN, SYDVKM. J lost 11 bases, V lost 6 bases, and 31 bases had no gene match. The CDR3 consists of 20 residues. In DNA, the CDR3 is TGTGCCAGCAGAGAAGACAGGGCCGCACATAGCCTCACCTCCAAGTGGACCCAGCATTAT. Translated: CASREDRAAHSLTSKWTQHY.